Presented here are 20 T cell receptor beta chains from one specimen sequenced in a study of T cells in Graves' hyperthyroidism and ophthalmopathy. Amplified regions were TCR beta CDR3 sequences from RNA transcripts. The primer set for the first-round RT-PCR of the TCR CDR3 was HTBI. TCRdb reprocessed the multiplex PCR reads with MiXCR, giving one entry per CDR3 protein. The table records about 680,000 distinct CDR3 sequences, about a third of them present only once. Input material: blood. These receptors all come from a woman in her forties with Graves' hyperthyroidism.

This chain connects TRBV10-3 to TRBJ2-2; D possibly matches TRBD1 or TRBD2 (6 bases each). The germline V gene has CDR1 ENHRY and CDR2 SYGVKD. The V gene lost 7 bases and the J gene lost 8 bases, with 11 bases spanning the gap. The CDR3 has 12 amino acids. The CDR3 DNA is TGTGCCATCATGGGCGGGACAGGGGAGCTGTTTTTT. The encoded protein is CAIMGGTGELFF.

Concerning this clonotype itself: Sequence at one end of the junction differs from germline and may be a read error. The V call is TRBV7-2, the J call TRBJ1-5, with D possibly TRBD1 on 6 matching bases. The CDR3 consists of 16 residues. Looked up from germline, CDR1 is SGHTA and CDR2 is FQGNSA. Here the CDR3 DNA reads TGTGCCGGCAGCTTGGGGGGCGCGGGTGGCAATCAGCCCCAGCATTTT. Encoded protein: CAGSLGGAGGNQPQHF.

This chain joins TRBV7-6 and TRBJ2-7, with TRBD1 identical over 8 bases. The V and J ends lost 5 bases and 4 bases, in that order; junction bases with no gene match: 19. Germline lookup yields CDR1 SGHVS and CDR2 FNYEAQ. The length of the CDR3 is 18 residues. CDR3 amino acids: CASSQQIQWTGRTYEQYF. The CDR3 nucleotides read TGTGCCAGCAGCCAACAAATCCAGTGGACAGGGAGGACGTACGAGCAGTACTTC.

The chain uses TRBV5-6 and TRBJ1-1; D may be TRBD1 (5 bases). The germline gives CDR1 SGHDT, CDR2 YYEEEE. The CDR3 extends over 14 amino acids. The V end was cut by 4 bases, the J end by 5 bases, with 15 bases between. The CDR3 DNA follows: TGTGCCAGCAGCCAAGGTGGGGGAGGTACTGAAGCTTTCTTT. As protein: CASSQGGGGTEAFF.

This clonotype was seen only a few times. The J gene is TRBJ1-2, the V gene TRBV7-9, with 9 bases identical to TRBD1. In germline, CDR1 is SEHNR, CDR2 FQNEAQ (reference sequence). The trim removed 5 bases at V and 8 bases at J, leaving 6 bases unmatched. The CDR3 extends over 13 amino acids. This CDR3 reads CASSGRDREGYTF. CDR3 nucleotides: TGTGCCAGCAGCGGCCGGGACAGGGAAGGCTACACCTTC.

The V gene is TRBV7-9, the J gene TRBJ1-4; no definite D call. Germline loops: CDR1 SEHNR, CDR2 FQNEAQ (reference sequence). This CDR3 is 16 amino acids long. Trimming removed 7 bases from V and 0 bases from J, with 15 bases in between. The CDR3 nucleotides are TGTGCCAGCAATCGAGGGCTGGGCGCAACTAATGAAAAACTGTTTTTT. It translates to CASNRGLGATNEKLFF.

This clonotype was counted between two and nine times. V is TRBV12-3 or TRBV12-4 and J is TRBJ1-5, with TRBD1 matching 8 bases. The CDR3 runs 18 residues. The V gene end was trimmed by 2 bases and the J gene end by 4 bases; junction bases not matched to a gene: 13. CDR3 in DNA: TGTGCCAGCAGTTTACGGGGCAGGGGGCTCTTTAAAAATCAGCCCCAGCATTTT. This gives the protein CASSLRGRGLFKNQPQHF.

This clonotype occurred a few times. In DNA, the CDR3 is TGTGCCACCATCGGAAACACCGGGGAGCTGTTTTTT. This gives the protein CATIGNTGELFF. This chain joins TRBV24-1 and TRBJ2-2; D is undetermined. V gave up 8 bases and J gave up 2 bases, with 5 bases separating them. CDR3 length equals 12 residues. From germline, CDR1 is KGHDR and CDR2 SFDVKD.

The chain carries TRBV10-3 and TRBJ1-3; D is undetermined. The length of the CDR3 is 16 residues. V was trimmed by 10 bases and J by 0 bases, leaving 19 bases between them. Germline V gives CDR1 ENHRY, CDR2 SYGVKD. The CDR3 DNA follows: TGTGCCAGCTCACTTGGCTCGGGAGTCTCTGGAAACACCATATATTTT. Residues: CASSLGSGVSGNTIYF.

This clonotype occurred a few times. Since the CDR3 does not end with the conserved phenylalanine or tryptophan, this likely comes from a read error. The chain carries TRBV7-2 and TRBJ1-6; D not certain. CDR1 and CDR2 from the germline V gene are SGHTA and FQGNSA. The CDR3 totals 17 residues. V lost 5 bases and J lost 9, with 23 bases in between. In DNA, the CDR3 is TGTGCCAGCAGCGACGGACCGTCAAGGGCGAGCGGTTCACCCCTCCACCTT. Amino acid sequence: CASSDGPSRASGSPLHL.

V usage is TRBV5-1 and J usage is TRBJ2-5, with D perhaps being TRBD1 or TRBD2 (5 bases each). The germline V and J ends were trimmed by 5 bases and 4 bases, with 9 bases remaining between them. The CDR3 consists of 12 residues. Germline lookup yields CDR1 SGHRS and CDR2 YFSETQ. CDR3 bases: TGCGCCAGCAGGGGGACCGTAGAGACCCAGTACTTC. This translates into CASRGTVETQYF.

This clonotype was recorded many times. The chain employs TRBV7-2 and TRBJ1-2, with 8 bases lining up with TRBD1. V gave up 5 bases and J gave up 6 bases; unmatched junction bases: 8. CDR1 is SGHTA, CDR2 FQGNSA, per germline. The length of the CDR3 is 14 residues. CDR3 sequence (DNA): TGTGCCAGCAGCACTGGACAGGGCACTCATGGCTACACCTTC. Translating gives CASSTGQGTHGYTF.

The chain carries TRBV29-1 and TRBJ1-2, with a tentative D call TRBD1 (5 bases). Between the trimmed V and J ends, which lost 3 bases and 7 bases, there was a span of 24 bases. Germline V CDR1 and CDR2: SQVTM, ANQGSEA. CDR3 length: 16 residues. DNA for the CDR3: TGCAGCGTTGATATTACCTGGACGAGGGGCTACGGTGGCTACACCTTC. It specifies CSVDITWTRGYGGYTF.

In its sample, this clonotype was seen many times. The V gene is TRBV24-1, the J gene TRBJ2-5; 8 bases align to TRBD2. The CDR3 extends over 15 amino acids. With 3 bases clipped from V and 4 bases from J, the junction kept 6 bases outside the gene matches. Germline-derived CDR1 and CDR2 are KGHDR and SFDVKD. In DNA, the CDR3 is TGTGCCACCAGTGATCCACGGAGCGGGGGAGAGACCCAGTACTTC. It encodes CATSDPRSGGETQYF.

This clonotype was counted many times. This chain links TRBV7-6 with TRBJ1-4; D might be TRBD1 (5 bases). Trimming took off 3 bases at V and 6 bases at J, with 11 bases between the two ends. The CDR3 consists of 14 residues. Germline V gene sequence: CDR1 SGHVS, CDR2 FNYEAQ. The DNA for the CDR3 is TGTGCCAGCAGCTTGACAGTTGTTTATGAAAAACTGTTTTTT. It specifies CASSLTVVYEKLFF.

The chain employs TRBV7-9 and TRBJ1-4; 8 bases are a match to TRBD1. CDR3 length equals 16 residues. The V and J ends lost 5 bases and 3 bases, in that order; junction bases with no gene match: 8. CDR1 SEHNR and CDR2 FQNEAQ come from the germline V gene (reference sequence). In nucleotides, the CDR3 is TGTGCCAGCAGCCGGACAGGGAGCTTATCTAATGAAAAACTGTTTTTT. Protein product: CASSRTGSLSNEKLFF.

The rearrangement joins TRBV7-9 to TRBJ2-7, with D maybe TRBD2 (6 bases). The V and J ends lost 3 bases and 3 bases respectively, with 12 bases between them. The CDR3 spans 14 residues. CDR1 and CDR2 from the germline V gene are SEHNR and FQNEAQ (reference sequence). This chain's CDR3 is CASSFTSSLYEQYF. CDR3 DNA sequence: TGTGCCAGCAGCTTCACTAGCAGCCTCTACGAGCAGTACTTC.

The gene calls are TRBV7-2 and TRBJ2-7; 9 bases align to TRBD2. The V and J ends lost 5 bases and 3 bases, in that order; junction bases with no gene match: 11. The CDR3 contains 16 residues. The V gene's germline CDR1 is SGHTA and CDR2 FQGNSA. CDR3 loop: CASSQYSGRHNYEQYF. DNA of the CDR3: TGTGCCAGCAGCCAATACAGCGGGAGGCATAACTACGAGCAGTACTTC.

The rearrangement links TRBV6-5 to TRBJ1-6; D remains ambiguous. Trimming took 0 bases from V and 0 from J, leaving 12 bases between them. This CDR3 spans 18 amino acids. Germline V gives CDR1 MNHEY, CDR2 SVGAGI. The CDR3, as DNA: TGTGCCAGCAGTTACTCGATGACGAGGGTCTCCTATAATTCACCCCTCCACTTT. Amino acid sequence: CASSYSMTRVSYNSPLHF.

This clonotype was seen a few times. This sequence joins TRBV20-1 and TRBJ2-3; 7 positions agree with TRBD2. The CDR3 is made up of 17 amino acids. Trimming took 3 bases from V and 4 from J; bases not matched to a gene: 16. Germline V lookup: CDR1 DFQATT, CDR2 SNEGSKA (reference sequence). This CDR3 is CSASSGGLVGHPDTQYF. CDR3 bases: TGCAGTGCTAGTTCTGGAGGACTAGTTGGGCATCCAGATACGCAGTATTTT.